The source of this T cell receptor beta chain is a study of T cell responses to AZD1222 COVID-19 vaccine. For the study at large: Pooling covered second doses at about 4 or about 12 weeks.

Overall study results and limits: Baseline seropositivity occurred in only six AZD1222 recipients. Vaccine-associated CD4 TCRs spanned spike, dominant at 160-218 and 743-854.

Using immunoSEQ multiplex PCR, the repertoire was profiled, and TCRdb retains in-frame clones only, with some absent. The sample has about 120,000 clones, 92% seen once; the top ten hold 1.7%. Notes on this clone: Antigen: not known.

Germline-derived CDR1 and CDR2 are MNHEY and SVGAGI. This CDR3 region has 13 residues. Trimming removed 9 bases at V and 0 bases at J, with 11 bases between. The specimen was peripheral blood, collected on day 0 of AZD1222 vaccination. This clonotype was obtained from an adult in good health. The chain links TRBV6-5 to TRBJ2-5, with a tentative D call TRBD1 (6 bases). The CDR3 loop reads CASCGQNQETQYF. In DNA, the CDR3 is TGTGCCAGTTGCGGACAGAACCAAGAGACCCAGTACTTC.